These 18 T cell receptor beta chains were sequenced from one sample in a study of blood T cell repertoires in COVID-19. Produced via immunoSEQ multiplex PCR; TCRdb's table is partial and in-frame only. Here the sample spans roughly 100,000 clones, 70% to 90% being singletons. The sample consisted of peripheral blood. The receptors were sampled from a human donor in a cohort sampled during active COVID-19.

The chain recombines TRBV27 with TRBJ1-1; D perhaps matches TRBD1 (6 bases). Trimming took off 6 bases at V and 3 bases at J, with 11 bases between the two ends. The CDR3 spans 13 residues. The germline V gene has CDR1 MNHEY and CDR2 SMNVEV (reference sequence). CDR3 sequence (DNA): TGTGCCAGCAGGACTCAGGGGTACACTGAAGCTTTCTTT. It yields the protein CASRTQGYTEAFF.

Only a few counts were recorded for this clone. The chain has TRBV7-2 and TRBJ2-1; D may be TRBD2 (7 bases). Germline V gene lookup returns CDR1 SGHTA and CDR2 FQGNSA. V dropped 5 bases and J dropped 2 bases, with 25 bases sitting between them. The length of the CDR3 is 19 residues. This chain's CDR3 is CASSRQTPTGGRPYNEQFF. In DNA form, the CDR3 reads TGTGCCAGCAGCCGCCAGACCCCTACGGGGGGCCGACCCTACAATGAGCAGTTCTTC.

The chain combines TRBV5-1 with TRBJ1-1; tentatively, D is TRBD1 (6 bases). V lost 3 bases to trimming and J lost 1 base, with 13 bases between them. This CDR3 has 15 amino acids. CDR1 and CDR2 (germline): SGHRS, YFSETQ. As DNA, the CDR3 is TGCGCCAGCAGCTGGGACATACTAGAGAACACTGAAGCTTTCTTT. It encodes CASSWDILENTEAFF. The whole variable domain, filled in from reference TRBV5-1 and TRBJ1-1, reads KAGVTQTPRYLIKTRGQQVTLSCSPISGHRSVSWYQQTPGQGLQFLFEYFSETQRNKGNFPGRFSGRQFSNSRSEMNVSTLELGDSALYLCASSWDILENTEAFFGQGTRLTVV.

The chain combines TRBV10-2 with TRBJ1-1; TRBD1 is a possible D gene (6 bases). In germline, CDR1 is WSHSY, CDR2 SAAADI. The V gene lost 8 bases and the J gene lost 10 bases, with 23 bases spanning the gap. The CDR3 runs to 14 residues. DNA of the CDR3: TGCGCCAGCTCCACCCCAAGGACAGAAAGGGGAGCTTTCTTT. Translation: CASSTPRTERGAFF.

The chain carries TRBV19 and TRBJ2-7, with TRBD2 as a possible D gene (5 bases). The CDR3 contains 13 residues. Deletions cut 3 bases from V and 3 bases from J, with 9 bases between. Germline V gene lookup returns CDR1 LNHDA and CDR2 SQIVND (reference sequence). The CDR3 protein is CASSMDGGYEQYF. The CDR3 DNA is TGTGCCAGTAGTATGGACGGAGGCTACGAGCAGTACTTC. The full variable domain, with the rest looked up from reference TRBV19 and TRBJ2-7, is DGGITQSPKYLFRKEGQNVTLSCEQNLNHDAMYWYRQDPGQGLRLIYYSQIVNDFQKGDIAEGYSVSREKKESFPLTVTSAQKNPTAFYLCASSMDGGYEQYFGPGTRLTVT.

The genes are TRBV4-1 and TRBJ2-2, with D tentatively TRBD1 (5 bases). V gave up 1 base and J gave up 6 bases, with 9 bases separating them. From germline, CDR1 is MGHRA and CDR2 YSYEKL. The CDR3 is made up of 14 amino acids. The CDR3 DNA sequence: TGCGCCAGCAGCCAAGGCAGGGCCCCCGGGGAGCTGTTTTTT. Protein sequence: CASSQGRAPGELFF.

This chain uses TRBV5-1 with TRBJ2-7, with 7 bases aligning to TRBD2. Germline V gene data show CDR1 as SGHRS and CDR2 as YFSETQ. V lost 3 bases and J lost 3; bases outside the gene matches: 9. CDR3 length equals 15 residues. CDR3 sequence reads: CASSSAGVRVYEQYF. The DNA of the CDR3 is TGCGCCAGCAGCTCTGCGGGGGTGAGAGTCTACGAGCAGTACTTC.

The chain is built from TRBV9 and TRBJ2-1; TRBD2 might be the D (6 bases). CDR1 is SGDLS and CDR2 is YYNGEE in the germline V gene. The CDR3 length is 16 residues. Trimming left V 3 bases short and J 7 bases short, with 20 bases between. The CDR3 here is CASSAPPGLEGNEQFF. DNA for the CDR3: TGTGCCAGCAGCGCACCCCCGGGACTGGAGGGGAATGAGCAGTTCTTC.

This clone has a single count. J is TRBJ1-5 and V is TRBV30; 10 positions match TRBD1. Germline V gives CDR1 GTSNPN, CDR2 SVGIG (reference sequence). V shed 1 base and J 0 bases; nucleotides not matched to a gene: 9. CDR3 size: 18 residues. The CDR3 DNA sequence: TGTGCCTGGAGTGGAGGACAGGGGGGTAGCGTTAGCAATCAGCCCCAGCATTTT. Translation: CAWSGGQGGSVSNQPQHF.

This clone was recorded a few times. The V gene is TRBV9, the J gene TRBJ1-1; 7 bases map to TRBD1. CDR1 is SGDLS and CDR2 is YYNGEE in the germline V gene. CDR3 length: 12 residues. Trimming took 4 bases from V and 7 from J; bases not matched to a gene: 4. The CDR3, as DNA: TGTGCCAGCAGCTCGACAGGGCTTGAAGCTTTCTTT. Its translation: CASSSTGLEAFF. Variable domain in full (rest from reference TRBV9 and TRBJ1-1): DSGVTQTPKHLITATGQRVTLRCSPRSGDLSVYWYQQSLDQGLQFLIQYYNGEERAKGNILERFSAQQFPDLHSELNLSSLELGDSALYFCASSSTGLEAFFGQGTRLTVV.

J is TRBJ2-2 and V is TRBV12-5; maybe TRBD2 (5 bases). V was pared by 9 bases and J by 7 bases, with 12 bases between. Per germline, CDR1 LGHNT and CDR2 FRNRAP. The CDR3 loop spans 12 amino acids. This chain's CDR3 is CASSVAGGELFF. CDR3 nucleotides: TGTGCTAGCTCGGTGGCGGGCGGGGAGCTGTTTTTT.

The rearrangement uses TRBV3-1 (or the pseudogene TRBV3-2) and TRBJ1-1; TRBD1 aligns across 9 bases. The CDR3 sequence is 14 residues long. Germline CDR1 reads LGHDT; CDR2 reads YNNKEL (reference sequence). V gave up 3 bases and J gave up 4 bases; unmatched junction bases: 3. CDR3 coding DNA: TGTGCCAGCAGCCAGGTGACAGGGGGCACTGAAGCTTTCTTT. Translation: CASSQVTGGTEAFF.

This clone has a single count. CDR3 in DNA: TGTGCCAGCAGCCCCAGTGGCAGGGGCTCCTACAATGAGCAGTTCTTC. Protein sequence: CASSPSGRGSYNEQFF. The V call is TRBV9, the J call TRBJ2-1; D perhaps matches TRBD1 (6 bases). V was pared by 4 bases and J by 0 bases, with 14 bases between. From germline, CDR1 is SGDLS and CDR2 YYNGEE. This CDR3 is 16 amino acids long.

V usage is TRBV6-6 and J usage is TRBJ1-3; D is uncertain. CDR3 length: 14 amino acids. From germline, CDR1 is MNHNY and CDR2 SVGAGI (reference sequence). The ends were cut back, 5 bases at V and 0 bases at J, with 8 bases in the middle. CDR3 DNA: TGTGCCAGCAGTCCACAGCCCTCTGGAAACACCATATATTTT. Translating it yields CASSPQPSGNTIYF.

V and J are TRBV30 and TRBJ1-4, with D possibly TRBD1 on 6 matching bases. This CDR3 region has 11 residues. Trimming pared 2 bases from V and 13 bases from J, leaving 11 bases between. Germline lookup yields CDR1 GTSNPN and CDR2 SVGIG (reference sequence). DNA of the CDR3: TGTGCCTGGAGTCGAAGGGGGGGACTGTTTTTT. Its translation: CAWSRRGGLFF.

The chain joins TRBV6-5 to TRBJ1-3, with D tentatively TRBD1 (5 bases). Germline-derived CDR1 and CDR2 are MNHEY and SVGAGI. V was trimmed by 7 bases and J by 5 bases, leaving 18 bases between them. CDR3 length: 15 amino acids. This CDR3 is CASTLSSQGRNTIYF. The CDR3 nucleotides are TGTGCCAGCACGCTTTCTTCGCAGGGCAGAAACACCATATATTTT.

The chain has TRBV7-2 and TRBJ1-1; 9 bases fit TRBD1. Trimming took 2 bases from V and 5 from J; bases not matched to a gene: 12. Germline values: CDR1 SGHTA, CDR2 FQGNSA. The CDR3 has 17 residues. The CDR3 DNA reads as TGTGCCAGCAGCTTACCCACAGGGGGCCTCAGGGGTACTGAAGCTTTCTTT. This gives the protein CASSLPTGGLRGTEAFF.

As regards this clone: One base away lies a much larger clone, so this may be a sequencing read error. The J gene is TRBJ2-7, the V gene TRBV5-4; 10 bases are shared with TRBD2. The CDR3 length is 15 residues. The V gene's germline CDR1 is SGHNT and CDR2 YYREEE (reference sequence). J was trimmed by 0 bases and V by 2 bases; bases with no gene match: 2. CDR3 residues: CASSFASGSSYEQYF. In nucleotides, the CDR3 is TGTGCCAGCAGCTTTGCTAGCGGGAGCTCCTACGAGCAGTACTTC.